Shown below are 10 T cell receptor beta chains from a single sample sequenced in a study of CD8+CD57+ T cells in acquired aplastic anemia. Researchers used genomic DNA as the template to profile TCR beta VDJ and CDR3. TCRdb used MiXCR to reprocess the reads, holding one entry per CDR3 protein. The data contain about 240,000 distinct CDR3 sequences, around 46% of them singletons. Patients picked for sequencing had shown CD8+CD57+ cell expansion detected by flow cytometry. Specimen: sorted CD4+, CD8+, or CD8+CD57+ T cells (not recorded which) from PBMCs. The receptor set was obtained from a human donor with aplastic anemia.

The rearrangement uses TRBV7-9 and TRBJ1-1; maybe TRBD1 (6 bases). The CDR3 consists of 13 residues. CDR1 SEHNR and CDR2 FQNEAQ come from the germline V gene (reference sequence). Trimming cost V 8 bases and J 3 bases, with 13 bases left between them. The CDR3 here is CASRIRQDTEAFF. CDR3 DNA: TGTGCCAGCCGTATACGACAGGACACTGAAGCTTTCTTT.

This clonotype was counted many times. This rearrangement joins TRBV13 to TRBJ2-1, with D unresolved. The CDR3 is made up of 11 amino acids. Germline V gene data show CDR1 as PRHDT and CDR2 as FYEKMQ (reference sequence). The V gene lost 6 bases and the J gene lost 7 bases, with 7 bases spanning the gap. This chain's CDR3 is CASSWSNEQFF. The CDR3 DNA reads TGTGCCAGCAGTTGGTCGAATGAGCAGTTCTTC. The full variable domain, rest sourced from reference TRBV13 and TRBJ2-1, is AAGVIQSPRHLIKEKRETATLKCYPIPRHDTVYWYQQGPGQDPQFLISFYEKMQSDKGSIPDRFSAQQFSDYHSELNMSSLELGDSALYFCASSWSNEQFFGPGTRLTVL.

This clonotype came up many times. This chain connects TRBV19 to TRBJ2-7; no definite D call. V gave up 0 bases and J gave up 4 bases, with 10 bases separating them. This CDR3 has 14 residues. The germline CDR1 and CDR2 sequences are LNHDA and SQIVND (reference sequence). CDR3 protein: CASSIDLGPYEQYF. CDR3 DNA: TGTGCCAGTAGTATAGATTTAGGGCCATACGAGCAGTACTTC.

About this clonotype itself: This may stem from a read error, because a much larger clone lies one nucleotide away. The V call is TRBV29-1, the J call TRBJ2-7; D is undetermined. The CDR3 has 11 amino acids. Germline lookup yields CDR1 SQVTM and CDR2 ANQGSEA. CDR3 nucleotides: TGCGGCGTTGAATCAAATTACGAGCAGTACTTC. Its translation is CGVESNYEQYF.

This clonotype came up many times. The V gene is TRBV6-1, the J gene TRBJ2-3, with 7 bases aligning to TRBD2. Germline V lookup: CDR1 MNHNS, CDR2 SASEGT. CDR3 length equals 16 residues. V shed 1 base and J 4 bases; nucleotides not matched to a gene: 8. The DNA for the CDR3 is TGTGCCAGCAGTGAAGAGGTACAGCGGGGTGCAGATACGCAGTATTTT. This gives the protein CASSEEVQRGADTQYF.

This clonotype has a count of ten or more. This rearrangement joins TRBV6-2 or TRBV6-3 to TRBJ1-4; D is undetermined. V gave up 10 bases and J gave up 7 bases, with 13 bases separating them. Per germline, CDR1 MNHEY and CDR2 SVGEGT. The CDR3 is 12 residues long. The DNA of the CDR3 is TGTGCCACAAGCCCCGGTGGTGAAAAACTGTTTTTT. Protein sequence: CATSPGGEKLFF.

The gene calls are TRBV9 and TRBJ1-2; D unclear. Germline CDR1 SGDLS, CDR2 YYNGEE. V was trimmed by 3 bases and J by 5 bases, leaving 8 bases between them. The CDR3 totals 12 residues. The CDR3 nucleotides read TGTGCCAGCAGCGGTAGAGAGTATGGCTACACCTTC. Translating gives CASSGREYGYTF.

Many counts were recorded for this clonotype. V gene TRBV7-9 combines with J gene TRBJ2-1, with no clear D. Germline CDR1 and CDR2: SEHNR and FQNEAQ (reference sequence). The CDR3 has 19 residues. Trimming took off 1 base at V and 5 bases at J, with 24 bases between the two ends. CDR3 in amino acids: CASSLDRGLATRRDNEQFF. The CDR3 nucleotides are TGTGCCAGCAGCTTAGATCGTGGGTTGGCCACCCGCCGAGACAATGAGCAGTTCTTC.

This clonotype was counted many times. The chain uses TRBV12-3 or TRBV12-4 and TRBJ2-1, with a tentative D call TRBD1 (5 bases). The V end was cut by 6 bases, the J end by 1 base, with 7 bases between. The CDR3 is made up of 13 amino acids. In nucleotides, the CDR3 is TGTGCCAGCAGCGACAGTTCCTACAATGAGCAGTTCTTC. Amino acid sequence: CASSDSSYNEQFF.

The V and J genes are TRBV29-1 and TRBJ2-7; TRBD1 aligns across 8 bases. The V segment lost 6 bases and the J segment 5 bases; nucleotides outside the gene matches: 9. The CDR3 loop spans 13 amino acids. Looked up from germline, CDR1 is SQVTM and CDR2 is ANQGSEA. The chain's CDR3 is CSVADRVGHEQYF. For the CDR3, the DNA is TGCAGCGTCGCGGACAGGGTCGGCCACGAGCAGTACTTC.